Below, 5 T cell receptor beta chains from the same sample are listed, as sequenced in a study of cytomegalovirus exposure and HLA in healthy donors. Generated by immunoSEQ multiplex PCR, the TCRdb table keeps only in-frame clones and is missing some. This repertoire shows roughly 100,000 clones, 85% to 90% found once; its top ten account for around 3.6%. The sequenced material came from PBMCs. These receptors originate from a woman younger than 30 in good health and CMV-seropositive.

V and J are TRBV2 and TRBJ2-2, with 7 bases aligning to TRBD2. The CDR3 extends over 14 amino acids. Losses at the gene ends were 9 bases for V and 1 base for J; bases not matched to a gene: 5. CDR1 and CDR2 from the germline V gene are SNHLY and FYNNEI. CDR3 coding DNA: TGTGCCAGTGGCAGGACTAGGAACACCGGGGAGCTGTTTTTT. Translating gives CASGRTRNTGELFF.

This chain uses TRBV4-2 with TRBJ2-5; 13 nucleotides align to TRBD2. Germline values: CDR1 LGHNA, CDR2 YNFKEQ. V dropped 4 bases and J dropped 7; count of bases not matched to a gene: 12. This CDR3 is 17 amino acids long. This chain's CDR3 is CASSPETSGGHLGTQYF. DNA for the CDR3: TGTGCCAGCAGCCCCGAGACTAGCGGGGGGCACCTCGGGACCCAGTACTTC.

The V and J genes are TRBV9 and TRBJ1-1, with 7 positions matching TRBD1. CDR1 is SGDLS and CDR2 is YYNGEE in the germline V gene. The CDR3 is made up of 15 amino acids. Trimming at V came to 0 bases and at J to 7 bases, leaving 9 bases not matched to a gene. The CDR3 region is CASSVGGGPGVEAFF. The CDR3 region has the DNA TGTGCCAGCAGCGTAGGAGGGGGCCCTGGCGTTGAAGCTTTCTTT.

This chain links TRBV18 with TRBJ2-2, with 12 bases identical to TRBD2. After removal of 4 bases from V and 6 bases from J, the junction contained 3 bases not matched to a gene. The CDR3 has 15 amino acids. Germline V gene data show CDR1 as KGHSH and CDR2 as LQKENI. CDR3 nucleotides: TGTGCCAGCTCACTCGGACTAGCGGGGCCCGGGGAGCTGTTTTTT. The encoded protein is CASSLGLAGPGELFF.

The chain recombines TRBV4-1 with TRBJ2-2; 9 positions agree with TRBD2. Germline V gene data show CDR1 as MGHRA and CDR2 as YSYEKL. The junction had 8 bases not matched to a gene; V was cut back by 8 bases and J by 4 bases. The CDR3 spans 15 residues. CDR3 coding DNA: TGCGCCAGCGCCGGGTTGGGACTAGCCACCGGGGAGCTGTTTTTT. It translates to CASAGLGLATGELFF.